This TCR beta chain was sequenced for a study of CD8 T cells in Susac syndrome. Germline CDR1 reads DFQATT; CDR2 reads SNEGSKA (reference sequence). The V gene end was trimmed by 6 bases and the J gene end by 3 bases; junction bases not matched to a gene: 7. This CDR3 has 14 amino acids. This clonotype was observed once. CD8+ and CD4+ T cells from blood underwent TCR beta sequencing, which was carried out in a high-throughput format. TEMRA cells underwent FACS enrichment and CD8+ and CD4+ T cells underwent negative isolation. It was with random hexamers that 0.5 to 1 ug RNA was reverse transcribed. Amplification of TCR beta CDR3 was carried out by immunoSEQ multiplex PCR, which covered 54 Vbeta and 13 Jbeta segments. TCRdb reanalysed the immunoSEQ multiplex PCR reads using MiXCR and keeps one entry per CDR3 protein. The sample contains 180,000 or so distinct CDR3 sequences, around 94% of which appear only once.

The TCR was taken from a human donor in good health. Source material: CD4+ T cells from PBMCs. This rearrangement joins TRBV20-1 to TRBJ2-5; 10 bases map to TRBD2. Here the CDR3 DNA reads TGCAGTGCCCGTCACACTAGCGGGGAAGAGACCCAGTACTTC. Amino acid sequence: CSARHTSGEETQYF.